A single sample is the source of the 21 T cell receptor beta chains below, sequenced in a study of human T cells and chemical hapten exposure. Via MiXCR, TCRdb re-called the RACE reads, giving one row per CDR3 protein. This table holds more than 45,000 distinct CDR3 sequences, roughly 12% found once. Time point defined: patch test 3, about 24 weeks after DPC sensitization. Treatment meaning: therapeutic diphenylcyclopropenone sensitization with weekly scalp DPC. Sequenced here: whole blood, sampled in connection with sensitization to the hapten diphenylcyclopropenone (DPC). Every receptor here comes from a man aged 25 to 40 with alopecia areata. Some clones in this sample may be carry-over from other donors' samples.

V is TRBV11-2 and J is TRBJ1-2; 9 nucleotides agree with TRBD1. Germline CDR1 reads SGHAT; CDR2 reads FQNNGV. Trimming removed 5 bases from V and 3 bases from J; junction bases left unmatched: 7. This CDR3 is built from 15 residues. CDR3 residues: CASSKPGQGHYGYTF. The CDR3 coding sequence is TGTGCCAGCAGCAAACCGGGACAGGGCCACTATGGCTACACCTTC.

This clonotype was seen ten or more times. The chain has TRBV12-3 or TRBV12-4 and TRBJ2-6, with 13 bases identical to TRBD2. The trim removed 6 bases at V and 4 bases at J, leaving 9 bases unmatched. The CDR3 has 18 residues. In DNA, the CDR3 is TGTGCCAGCAGCCCCCGACTAGCGGGGGGCTCCGGGGCCAACGTCCTGACTTTC. It yields the protein CASSPRLAGGSGANVLTF.

The chain links TRBV7-8 to TRBJ1-1; unclear D gene. The V gene's germline CDR1 is SGHVS and CDR2 FQNEAQ. The CDR3 is made up of 15 amino acids. Between the trimmed V and J ends, which lost 5 bases and 7 bases, there was a span of 20 bases. The CDR3 region is CASSPRWYEGFEAFF. DNA of the CDR3: TGTGCCAGCAGCCCAAGGTGGTACGAGGGCTTTGAAGCTTTCTTT.

This clonotype was picked up a small number of times. A much larger clonotype is one base distant, so this may be a read error. The rearrangement joins TRBV2 to TRBJ2-7, with TRBD2 identical over 7 bases. The V and J ends lost 6 bases and 3 bases, in that order; junction bases with no gene match: 8. The CDR3 extends over 14 amino acids. CDR1 is SNHLY and CDR2 is FYNNEI in the germline V gene. CDR3 coding DNA: TGTGCCAGCAGGGGAACTGGCGGGGGCTACGAGCAGTACTTC. Its translation: CASRGTGGGYEQYF.

In this sample, this clonotype turned up many times. V and J are TRBV10-3 and TRBJ2-3; TRBD1 matches at 9 bases. Germline CDR1 and CDR2: ENHRY and SYGVKD. The CDR3 contains 13 residues. V dropped 11 bases and J dropped 1; count of bases not matched to a gene: 4. The CDR3 here is CAGRTGGTDTQYF. CDR3 bases: TGTGCCGGAAGGACAGGGGGCACAGATACGCAGTATTTT.

The table lists this clonotype with many counts. The chain joins TRBV7-6 to TRBJ2-5; 7 nucleotides match TRBD2. Germline values: CDR1 SGHVS, CDR2 FNYEAQ. The CDR3 extends over 13 amino acids. Trimming removed 5 bases from V and 3 bases from J; junction bases left unmatched: 3. The CDR3 sequence is CASSPGLEETQYF. The DNA for the CDR3 is TGTGCCAGCAGCCCAGGACTAGAAGAGACCCAGTACTTC.

The chain couples TRBV6-1 to TRBJ1-1, with D unclear. The CDR3 is made up of 15 amino acids. The V gene lost 4 bases and the J gene lost 2 bases, with 14 bases spanning the gap. CDR1 and CDR2 (germline): MNHNS, SASEGT. Here the CDR3 DNA reads TGTGCCAGCAGTGCATCGACGGGCAAAAACACTGAAGCTTTCTTT. Its protein product is CASSASTGKNTEAFF.

This clonotype has ten or more counts. The chain couples TRBV24-1 to TRBJ2-5; the D gene is possibly TRBD1 (5 bases). This CDR3 is 15 amino acids long. CDR1 and CDR2 from the germline V gene are KGHDR and SFDVKD. V lost 3 bases to trimming and J lost 1 base, with 11 bases between them. The CDR3, as DNA: TGTGCCACCAGTGATCCTCGACAGATCCAAGAGACCCAGTACTTC. It encodes CATSDPRQIQETQYF.

The chain recombines TRBV20-1 with TRBJ2-1; possibly TRBD2 for D (6 bases). The CDR3 length is 14 residues. With 3 bases removed from V and 0 bases from J, the gap between germline ends came to 9 bases. Per germline, CDR1 DFQATT and CDR2 SNEGSKA (reference sequence). CDR3 in amino acids: CSARGGLSYNEQFF. CDR3 DNA sequence: TGCAGTGCTAGGGGGGGACTCTCCTACAATGAGCAGTTCTTC.

This clonotype was seen more than once but under ten times. The chain recombines TRBV7-9 with TRBJ2-7, with 7 bases that match TRBD2. The germline CDR1 and CDR2 sequences are SEHNR and FQNEAQ (reference sequence). CDR3 length: 14 residues. V lost 2 bases to trimming and J lost 7 bases; unmatched junction nucleotides: 8. The DNA for the CDR3 is TGTGCCAGCAGCTTATCCCTCGCGGGGGATGAGCAGTACTTC. Its protein is CASSLSLAGDEQYF.

This clonotype came up a few times. V is TRBV7-2 and J is TRBJ2-7; no firm D call. Trimming stripped 3 bases from V and 3 bases from J, with 15 bases between. Germline V gives CDR1 SGHTA, CDR2 FQGNSA. The CDR3 spans 15 residues. DNA of the CDR3: TGTGCCAGCAGCTTGGACGGGTCTGGAGTCTACGAGCAGTACTTC. It is translated as CASSLDGSGVYEQYF.

The sample holds a few counts of this clonotype. This chain joins TRBV7-3 and TRBJ2-1; unclear D gene. Germline values: CDR1 SGHTA, CDR2 FQGTGA. This CDR3 contains 12 residues. V was shortened by 1 base and J by 7 bases, with 5 bases between the two germline ends. The CDR3 loop reads CASSLIGNEQFF. The CDR3 nucleotides are TGTGCCAGCAGCTTAATTGGGAATGAGCAGTTCTTC.

This clonotype showed up many times. The gene calls are TRBV28 and TRBJ2-7; TRBD1 agrees at 9 bases. The ends lost 2 bases at V and 3 bases at J; junction bases unmatched: 5. In germline, CDR1 is MDHEN, CDR2 SYDVKM. The CDR3 loop spans 15 amino acids. CDR3 loop: CASSLEGQGLYEQYF. The CDR3 DNA reads as TGTGCCAGCAGTTTAGAGGGACAGGGTCTCTACGAGCAGTACTTC.

This clonotype occurred many times. The chain joins TRBV7-9 to TRBJ2-3, with D unresolved. V shed 3 bases and J shed 6 bases, with 16 bases lying between them. The CDR3 runs 15 residues. CDR1 SEHNR and CDR2 FQNEAQ come from the germline V gene (reference sequence). The CDR3 coding sequence is TGTGCCAGCAGCTTGGCCAGAGTGGGTTCGGATACGCAGTATTTT. Translated: CASSLARVGSDTQYF.

This clonotype was detected ten times or more. In nucleotides, the CDR3 is TGTGCCAGCAGTCGAGCGGGGGGCAGCTCCTACAATGAGCAGTTCTTC. Its protein is CASSRAGGSSYNEQFF. The gene calls are TRBV5-4 and TRBJ2-1; 9 bases line up with TRBD2. CDR3 length equals 16 residues. CDR1 is SGHNT and CDR2 is YYREEE in the germline V gene (reference sequence). With V trimmed by 5 bases and J by 0 bases, 6 bases remained unmatched.

This rearrangement joins TRBV5-1 to TRBJ1-6, with a weak D call TRBD1 (6 bases). V shed 1 base and J shed 8 bases, with 10 bases lying between them. Germline lookup yields CDR1 SGHRS and CDR2 YFSETQ. CDR3 size: 14 residues. CDR3 amino acids: CASSLQGTDSPLHF. The DNA of the CDR3 is TGCGCCAGCAGCTTGCAGGGGACCGATTCACCCCTCCACTTT.

This clonotype occurred many times. The chain links TRBV6-2 or TRBV6-3 to TRBJ2-3; tentative D call: TRBD1 (5 bases). From germline, CDR1 is MNHEY and CDR2 SVGEGT. Between the trimmed V and J ends, which lost 7 bases and 0 bases, there was a span of 14 bases. The CDR3 length is 15 residues. The CDR3 coding sequence is TGTGCCAGCACCCAGACAGCGACTAGCACAGATACGCAGTATTTT. Its translation is CASTQTATSTDTQYF.

The chain recombines TRBV28 with TRBJ2-1, with 7 bases fitting TRBD2. The CDR3 is 15 amino acids. V lost 6 bases and J lost 8; bases outside the gene matches: 13. CDR1 and CDR2 (germline): MDHEN, SYDVKM. The CDR3 here is CASSPTGGGLDEQFF. CDR3 DNA: TGTGCCAGCAGCCCAACTGGCGGGGGTTTAGATGAGCAGTTCTTC.

In this sample, this clonotype turned up many times. V is TRBV28 and J is TRBJ2-7, with TRBD1 matching 8 bases. J was trimmed by 2 bases and V by 6 bases; bases with no gene match: 12. Germline lookup yields CDR1 MDHEN and CDR2 SYDVKM. The CDR3 is 16 residues long. The CDR3 region is CASSPASGTGAYEQYF. The CDR3 DNA follows: TGTGCCAGCAGCCCCGCCTCCGGGACAGGAGCCTACGAGCAGTACTTC.

The chain is built from TRBV15 and TRBJ2-7; tentatively, D is TRBD2 (6 bases). The germline V and J ends were trimmed by 1 base and 7 bases, with 14 bases remaining between them. The CDR3 consists of 14 residues. The germline V gene encodes CDR1 LNHNV and CDR2 YYDKDF (reference sequence). The CDR3 sequence is CATSRVKLAVEQYF. CDR3 nucleotide sequence: TGTGCCACCAGCAGAGTAAAACTAGCAGTAGAGCAGTACTTC.

This clonotype was detected ten times or more. The chain carries TRBV14 and TRBJ2-3; unclear D gene. Germline values: CDR1 SGHDN, CDR2 FVKESK. The CDR3 contains 11 residues. V was clipped by 3 bases and J by 2 bases, with 0 bases between them. The CDR3 DNA reads as TGTGCCAGCAGCCACACAGATACGCAGTATTTT. It yields the protein CASSHTDTQYF. The whole variable domain, filled in from reference TRBV14 and TRBJ2-3, reads EAGVTQFPSHSVIEKGQTVTLRCDPISGHDNLYWYRRVMGKEIKFLLHFVKESKQDESGMPNNRFLAERTGGTYSTLKVQPAELEDSGVYFCASSHTDTQYFGPGTRLTVL.